The clone carrying this T cell receptor beta chain showed up just a few times. The germline CDR1 and CDR2 sequences are LNHNV and YYDKDF (reference sequence). V gave up 0 bases and J gave up 3 bases, with 12 bases separating them. CDR3 size: 15 residues. The sample belongs to a study of blood T cell repertoires in COVID-19. Turning to the study itself: Samples taken during acute and convalescent COVID-19 were collected in the United States, Italy and Spain. Sources were T cells, B-cell-depleted T cells, or PBMCs; the material itself was cDNA or gDNA.

In the authors' methods: The assay estimated nucleated cells by amplifying reference gene primers. Using immunoSEQ multiplex PCR, the repertoire was profiled, and TCRdb retains in-frame clones only, with some absent. The V and J calls and clone size come from that table; D and trimming were worked out from the DNA. This repertoire shows around 250,000 clones, about 89% found once; its top ten account for 0.95% to 1.5%. The rearrangement links TRBV15 to TRBJ2-7, with a weak D call TRBD1 (5 bases). The sample was PBMCs or T cells enriched from blood (not recorded which). This TCR came from a human donor in a cohort exposed to, infected with or recovered from COVID-19 (not recorded which). The donor label of this sample is uncertain. CDR3 sequence: CATSRDSAGNYEQYF. CDR3 coding DNA: TGTGCCACCAGCAGAGATTCGGCAGGGAACTACGAGCAGTACTTC.